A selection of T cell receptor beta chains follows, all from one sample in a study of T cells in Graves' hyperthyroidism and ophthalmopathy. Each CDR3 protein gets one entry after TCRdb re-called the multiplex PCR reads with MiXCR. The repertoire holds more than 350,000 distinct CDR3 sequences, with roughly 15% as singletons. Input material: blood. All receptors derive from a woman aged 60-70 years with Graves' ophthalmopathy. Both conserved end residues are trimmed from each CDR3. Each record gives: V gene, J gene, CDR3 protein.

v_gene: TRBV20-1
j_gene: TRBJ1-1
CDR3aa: SANDRVETEAF

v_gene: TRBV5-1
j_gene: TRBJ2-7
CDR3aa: ASSLGEPDEQY

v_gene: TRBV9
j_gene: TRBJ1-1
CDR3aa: ASSPTDRVNTEAF

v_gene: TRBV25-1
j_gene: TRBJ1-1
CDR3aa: ASSVKTNTEAF

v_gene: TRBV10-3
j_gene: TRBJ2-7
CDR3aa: AISEPPREQY

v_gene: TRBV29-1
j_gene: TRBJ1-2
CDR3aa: SVVSRGDYYGYT

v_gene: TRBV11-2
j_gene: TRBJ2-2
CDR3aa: ASSPLRNTGELF

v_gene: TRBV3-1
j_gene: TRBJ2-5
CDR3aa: ASSQGSRAGPLRETQY

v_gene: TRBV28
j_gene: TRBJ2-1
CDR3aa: ASTLLGGTGVNEQF

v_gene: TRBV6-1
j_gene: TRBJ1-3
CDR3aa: ASSKGRQGGFDTIY

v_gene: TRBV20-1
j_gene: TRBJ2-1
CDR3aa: SVRGGGGNEQF

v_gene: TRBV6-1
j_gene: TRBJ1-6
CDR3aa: ASRSTGSPLH

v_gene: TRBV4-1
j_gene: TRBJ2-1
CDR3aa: ASSPRLAAFINEQF

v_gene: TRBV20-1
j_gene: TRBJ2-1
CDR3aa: SARLAGENEQF

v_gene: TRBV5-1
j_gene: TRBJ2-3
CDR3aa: ASSLAPKSSSTDTQY

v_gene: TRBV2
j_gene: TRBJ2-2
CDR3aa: ASSEAGITGELF

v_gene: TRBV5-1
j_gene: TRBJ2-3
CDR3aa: ASSLLAGVGDTQY

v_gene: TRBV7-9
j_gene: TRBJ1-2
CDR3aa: ASSLAGRQRKRDYT

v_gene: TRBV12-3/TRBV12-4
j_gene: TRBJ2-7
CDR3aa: ASSRGDRGSYEQY

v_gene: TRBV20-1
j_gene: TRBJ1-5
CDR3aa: SASFPKSGDTGGNQPQH

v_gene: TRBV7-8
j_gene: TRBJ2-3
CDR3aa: ASSPRTSGSGGDTQY

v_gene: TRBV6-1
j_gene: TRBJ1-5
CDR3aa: ASSEIPTGIFSNQPQH

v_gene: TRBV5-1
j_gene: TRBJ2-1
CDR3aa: ASSLGGGAPNEQF

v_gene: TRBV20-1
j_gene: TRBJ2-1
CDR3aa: SAKGLAGGRTDEQF

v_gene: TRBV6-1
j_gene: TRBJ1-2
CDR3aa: ASRGDSTNYGYT

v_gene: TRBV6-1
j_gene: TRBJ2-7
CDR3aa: ASRGGQAFGYEQY

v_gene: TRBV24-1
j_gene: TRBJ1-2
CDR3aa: ATSDSRQGAPYGYT